The clone carrying this T cell receptor beta chain was picked up many times. Its antigen is still unknown. The data derive from a study of T cells in Graves' hyperthyroidism and ophthalmopathy. The CDR3 regions of TCR beta were amplified from RNA transcripts. When the TCR CDR3 underwent first-round RT-PCR, the HTBI primer set was used. Each CDR3 protein gets one entry after TCRdb re-called the multiplex PCR reads with MiXCR. The sample carries hundreds of thousands of distinct CDR3 sequences, approximately 42% recorded once. Notes on the study in general: Separating ophthalmopathy from stable hyperthyroidism was achieved by a 13 V-J model. Most expanded thyroid clonotypes above 0.001 also appeared in blood.

The source of this sequence is an adult man with Graves' disease, either hyperthyroidism or ophthalmopathy (not recorded which). Sequencing was performed on peripheral blood or thyroid tissue (not recorded which).

CDR3 DNA sequence: TGTGCCAGCAGCCCATCGGACTACCAAGAGACCCAGTACTTC. Protein sequence: CASSPSDYQETQYF. The chain is built from TRBV2 and TRBJ2-5; D is possibly TRBD2 (5 bases). The germline gives CDR1 SNHLY, CDR2 FYNNEI. V lost 6 bases, J lost 0 bases, and 11 bases lay in between. This CDR3 region has 14 residues.